This TCR beta chain was sequenced during a study of control samples from healthy donors and cancer patients. The protocol was immunoSEQ multiplex PCR, while the TCRdb copy is restricted to in-frame clones and leaves out a portion. The sample includes fewer than 500,000 clones, 75% to 95% of them seen just once. The V gene lost 1 base and the J gene lost 0 bases, with 11 bases spanning the gap. The V gene's germline CDR1 is SGDLS and CDR2 YYNGEE. This CDR3 region has 16 residues. The sequence derives from a man in his forties with head and neck cancer. Material: PBMCs. The genes are TRBV9 and TRBJ1-3; perhaps TRBD1 as D (5 bases). CDR3 coding DNA: TGTGCCAGCAGCGTATCGCCAGGGCCCTCTGGAAACACCATATATTTT. Its translation: CASSVSPGPSGNTIYF.